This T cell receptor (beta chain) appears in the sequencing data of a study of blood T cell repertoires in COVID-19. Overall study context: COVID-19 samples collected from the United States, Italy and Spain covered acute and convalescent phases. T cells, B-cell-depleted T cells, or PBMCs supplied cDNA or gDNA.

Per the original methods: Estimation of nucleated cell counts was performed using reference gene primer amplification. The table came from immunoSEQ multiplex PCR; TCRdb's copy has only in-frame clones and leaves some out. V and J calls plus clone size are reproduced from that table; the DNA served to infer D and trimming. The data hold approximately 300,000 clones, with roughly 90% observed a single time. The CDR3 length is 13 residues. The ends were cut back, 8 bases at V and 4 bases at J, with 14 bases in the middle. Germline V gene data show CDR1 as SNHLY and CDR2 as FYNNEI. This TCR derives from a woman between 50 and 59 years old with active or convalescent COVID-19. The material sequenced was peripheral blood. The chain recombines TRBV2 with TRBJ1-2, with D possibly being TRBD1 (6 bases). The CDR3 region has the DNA TGTGCCAGCTCGTGGGGAGGGGGCTATGGCTACACCTTC. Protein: CASSWGGGYGYTF.